These T cell receptor beta chains were read from a single sample in a study of blood T cell repertoires in COVID-19. Sequencing was performed with immunoSEQ multiplex PCR; in TCRdb, only in-frame clones are kept and a portion is missing. Here the sample spans a few hundred thousand clones, about 90% being singletons. Sequencing was carried out using PBMCs or T cells enriched from blood (not recorded which). These receptors originate from a woman between 18 and 29 years old with acute COVID-19. CDR3s include the opening cysteine and the closing phenylalanine or tryptophan. The D gene is left open where the match is weak.

TRBV18	TRBJ1-1	.	TGTGCCAGCTCACCACCGTCGAGCACTGAAGCTTTCTTT	CASSPPSSTEAFF
TRBV5-1	TRBJ1-6	.	TGCGCCAGCAGCTTGGCCCCAGCGAGCTCCTATAATTCACCCCTCCACTTT	CASSLAPASSYNSPLHF
TRBV5-1	TRBJ2-3	.	TGCGCCAGCAGCTTCCAGGGCACAGATACGCAGTATTTT	CASSFQGTDTQYF
TRBV28	TRBJ2-3	.	TGTGCCAGCACCTCTCCAGGGATCCGAGGAGGCACAGATACGCAGTATTTT	CASTSPGIRGGTDTQYF
TRBV7-2	TRBJ2-1	TRBD2	TGTGCCAGCAGCTTAACGGGAGGAGACTACAATGAGCAGTTCTTC	CASSLTGGDYNEQFF
TRBV30	TRBJ1-2	TRBD1	TGTGCCTGGAGTTCCGGACAGGGGACTAACTATGGCTACACCTTC	CAWSSGQGTNYGYTF
TRBV6-5	TRBJ2-7	TRBD2	TGTGCCAGCAGGGAGCGGGAAACCTACGAGCAGTACTTC	CASRERETYEQYF
TRBV7-2	TRBJ1-3	TRBD1	TGTGCCAGCAGCACCACCGGGACAGGGACCTCTGGAAACACCATATATTTT	CASSTTGTGTSGNTIYF
TRBV5-4	TRBJ2-7	TRBD2	TGTGCCAGCAGCTCCCAGCGGGAAAGTCTCCACGAGCAGTACTTC	CASSSQRESLHEQYF
TRBV24-1	TRBJ2-1	.	TGTGCCACCAGTGATTCGAACAGAGACAATGAGCAGTTCTTC	CATSDSNRDNEQFF